This T cell receptor beta chain was obtained from a study of OX40 agonist ivuxolimab in advanced cancers. Broadly, across the study: Ivuxolimab was an agonistic, fully human IgG2 monoclonal antibody directed against OX40 (CD134), a costimulatory receptor. Intravenous ivuxolimab was administered to patients every 2 weeks at six dose levels: 0.01, 0.1, 0.3, 1.5, 3 and 10 mg/kg. Of the roughly 52 dose-escalation patients, hepatocellular carcinoma was present in roughly 19, melanoma in approximately 15, renal cell carcinoma in 9 and head and neck cancer in 9. The dose-escalation cohort was about 83% male with a mean age of approximately 60 years, ranging from about 20 to 85. Prior anti-PD-1, anti-PD-L1 or anti-CTLA-4 therapy was permitted, and 40% to 50% of dose-escalation patients had received checkpoint inhibitors. Partial responses were achieved by three dose-escalation patients, of whom one had hepatocellular carcinoma and two had cutaneous melanoma. The purpose of peripheral TCRbeta sequencing was to test whether ivuxolimab changed TCR sequence diversity and led to clonal T-cell expansion. The paper describes the monotherapy dose-escalation part (N of about 52 patients) of the phase I trial of ivuxolimab. Findings and caveats that apply to the study as a whole: Low levels of normalized T-cell clonal expansion were also shown by some nonresponding patients. The antigen specificity of the clonally expanded peripheral T cells was not determined. In partial responders in the 0.1-3.0 mg/kg groups, normalized peripheral clonal expansion was found to be among the lowest, especially among CD8+ T cells. At doses of 0.1 to 3.0 mg/kg, clonal expansion of both CD4+ and CD8+ blood T cells was observed from baseline to week 6. After ivuxolimab, expanded clones were on average more numerous among CD8+ T cells than among CD4+ T cells.

A word on this clone: No antigen is known for it. Base qualities are missing; no much larger clone stands one base away.

To sequence the TCRbeta CDR3 region, genomic DNA was isolated from the sorted cells. TCRbeta CDR3 regions were sequenced using the immunoSEQ Assay. Drawn from immuneACCESS, this table holds only the in-frame rearrangements with V and J called that TCRdb kept. Clones are partly lost; checked studies trace under half to an unresolved V gene and leave the rest unexplained. This sample is represented by 50,000 to 65,000 clones; approximately 80% of them were singletons. Jointly, the top ten make up around 0.7% of the sample. Patients with a history of autoimmune disease or receiving systemic immunosuppression were excluded from the trial. Peripheral blood for TCR sequencing was collected from all dose cohorts at baseline, on cycle 4 day 1, and on cycle 7 day 1. The samples were taken from a phase I, first-in-human, multicenter, open-label dose-escalation trial of ivuxolimab. The trial enrolled adults with locally advanced or metastatic head and neck squamous cell, hepatocellular, melanoma or renal cell carcinoma. Before TCR sequencing, CD4+ and CD8+ T cells were separately sorted from peripheral blood.

Between the V and J ends, shortened by 8 bases and 1 base respectively, the junction contains 14 bases. Including the terminal cysteine and phenylalanine, the CDR3 comprises 15 residues. Here the CDR3 DNA is all that survives: 45 bases in frame from base 1. The germline V gene sets CDR1 to MNHNS and CDR2 to SASEGT. Here the sequenced sample was CD4+ or CD8+ T cells sorted from blood, taken in a trial of the OX40 agonist ivuxolimab. The TCR was taken from an adult with an advanced solid tumor such as melanoma, head and neck, liver or kidney cancer. The sequence is built from TRBV6-1 and TRBJ2-2; the D gene is perhaps TRBD1, from 5 matching bases. Here is the DNA: TGTGCCAGCGACCCCAGGGCAGAGAACACCGGGGAGCTGTTTTTT. Translated, this is CASDPRAENTGELFF.